These 18 T cell receptor beta chains came from one sample sequenced in a study of graft-versus-host responses after intestinal transplantation. Some clones are missing from TCRdb's copy, which holds only in-frame ones; the method was immunoSEQ multiplex PCR. The repertoire has roughly 99,000 clones, about 84% of them found once; the top ten carry more than 1.4%. Source: PBMCs, taken 255 days after intestinal transplant. The receptor set was obtained from a human patient who received an intestinal transplant, so some T cells may come from the graft donor.

This clone was found once. The chain joins TRBV27 to TRBJ2-7, with 9 bases identical to TRBD1. Germline loops: CDR1 MNHEY, CDR2 SMNVEV (reference sequence). Unmatched junction bases numbered 5, after V lost 0 bases and J lost 2 bases. CDR3 length: 16 amino acids. CDR3 sequence reads: CASSLSGQGPAYEQYF. Written as DNA, the CDR3 is TGTGCCAGCAGTTTATCTGGACAGGGGCCAGCCTACGAGCAGTACTTC.

The chain recombines TRBV28 with TRBJ2-1; D perhaps matches TRBD2 (7 bases). The length of the CDR3 is 16 residues. Looked up from germline, CDR1 is MDHEN and CDR2 is SYDVKM. Trimming stripped 7 bases from V and 8 bases from J, with 24 bases between. The CDR3 nucleotides are TGTGCCAGCACAGTCGGTGGGGGGGCAGCCTTCCATGAGCAGTTCTTC. It yields the protein CASTVGGGAAFHEQFF. The full variable domain, completed using reference TRBV28 and TRBJ2-1, is DVKVTQSSRYLVKRTGEKVFLECVQDMDHENMFWYRQDPGLGLRLIYFSYDVKMKEKGDIPEGYSVSREKKERFSLILESASTNQTSMYLCASTVGGGAAFHEQFFGPGTRLTVL.

This chain connects TRBV20-1 to TRBJ1-5; D uncertain. Germline values: CDR1 DFQATT, CDR2 SNEGSKA (reference sequence). Trimming removed 5 bases from V and 12 bases from J, with 8 bases in between. The CDR3 contains 9 residues. Written as DNA, the CDR3 is TGCAGTGCTGGCCTCGTCCAGCATTTT. Its translation: CSAGLVQHF.

The gene calls are TRBV7-3 and TRBJ2-1, with 9 nucleotides matching TRBD1. The V and J ends lost 6 bases and 4 bases, in that order; junction bases with no gene match: 10. This CDR3 contains 16 residues. In germline, CDR1 is SGHTA, CDR2 FQGTGA. The CDR3 spells CASRYTGTGTYNEQFF. CDR3 in DNA: TGTGCCAGCAGGTACACCGGGACAGGGACTTACAATGAGCAGTTCTTC.

The genes are TRBV19 and TRBJ1-1; TRBD1 might be the D (5 bases). The CDR3 covers 12 residues. V lost 8 bases and J 1 base, leaving 8 bases between the germline ends. The germline CDR1 and CDR2 sequences are LNHDA and SQIVND (reference sequence). The CDR3: CASGRGNTEAFF. The CDR3 DNA reads as TGTGCCAGTGGGAGGGGGAACACTGAAGCTTTCTTT.

The chain combines TRBV5-1 with TRBJ2-1, with D unresolved. In germline, CDR1 is SGHRS, CDR2 YFSETQ. The CDR3 runs to 13 residues. Trimming removed 4 bases at V and 1 base at J, with 6 bases between. CDR3 protein: CASSPESYNEQFF. The CDR3, as DNA: TGCGCCAGCAGCCCAGAGTCCTACAATGAGCAGTTCTTC.

CDR3 sequence reads: CASNREVRTEAFF. The CDR3 DNA reads as TGTGCCAGCAACAGGGAGGTTAGGACTGAAGCTTTCTTT. The V call is TRBV2, the J call TRBJ1-1; D possibly corresponds to TRBD1 (6 bases). CDR3 size: 13 residues. V lost 7 bases and J lost 5, with 14 bases in between. Germline CDR1 and CDR2: SNHLY and FYNNEI.

The chain combines TRBV5-1 with TRBJ2-7, with 7 nucleotides matching TRBD1. The CDR3 is 15 residues long. V trimming: 0 bases; J trimming: 5 bases; junction bases outside the gene matches: 8. Germline V CDR1 and CDR2: SGHRS, YFSETQ. The CDR3 here is CASSLEGRGKNEQYF. DNA of the CDR3: TGCGCCAGCAGCTTGGAGGGCAGGGGGAAGAACGAGCAGTACTTC.

V is TRBV27 and J is TRBJ2-3; D is unresolved. This CDR3 is 12 amino acids long. Germline V lookup: CDR1 MNHEY, CDR2 SMNVEV (reference sequence). Trimming took off 5 bases at V and 5 bases at J, with 8 bases between the two ends. CDR3 coding DNA: TGTGCCAGCAGTCCCCGAAGAGATACGCAGTATTTT. Protein sequence: CASSPRRDTQYF.

V usage is TRBV6-1 and J usage is TRBJ2-7; 12 positions agree with TRBD2. V shed 5 bases, J shed 3 bases, and the junction held 5 bases outside the gene matches. This CDR3 is built from 15 residues. The germline CDR1 and CDR2 sequences are MNHNS and SASEGT. CDR3 sequence reads: CASSPTSGGRYEQYF. The CDR3 DNA is TGTGCCAGCAGTCCGACTAGCGGGGGCCGCTACGAGCAGTACTTC.

On this clone itself: Additional DNA sequences in this sample encode the identical CDR3. This chain links TRBV19 with TRBJ1-5; D not resolved. This CDR3 is 15 amino acids long. The V gene lost 1 base and the J gene lost 1 base, with 8 bases spanning the gap. Germline V gene lookup returns CDR1 LNHDA and CDR2 SQIVND (reference sequence). The CDR3 is CASSIVPGSNQPQHF. For the CDR3, the DNA is TGTGCCAGTAGTATAGTACCGGGGAGCAATCAGCCCCAGCATTTT.

The chain recombines TRBV6-6 with TRBJ1-3; possibly TRBD1 for D (5 bases). Trimming pared 6 bases from V and 4 bases from J, leaving 19 bases between. The CDR3 has 16 amino acids. Per the germline V gene, CDR1 is MNHNY and CDR2 is SVGAGI (reference sequence). This chain's CDR3 is CASSRYRPGEGNTIYF. CDR3 DNA sequence: TGTGCCAGCAGCCGATACCGTCCGGGGGAGGGAAACACCATATATTTT.

This chain links TRBV5-1 with TRBJ2-3, with 11 bases that match TRBD1. Trimming took 3 bases from V and 4 from J; bases not matched to a gene: 7. Germline V gene data show CDR1 as SGHRS and CDR2 as YFSETQ. CDR3 size: 16 residues. CDR3 sequence reads: CASSSTGTGGADTQYF. The CDR3 region has the DNA TGCGCCAGCAGCTCTACCGGGACAGGGGGGGCAGATACGCAGTATTTT.

Only one count was recorded for this clone. The V gene is TRBV30, the J gene TRBJ1-2; the D is unclear. Germline V lookup: CDR1 GTSNPN, CDR2 SVGIG (reference sequence). V gave up 0 bases and J gave up 3 bases, with 2 bases separating them. There are 11 residues in the CDR3. DNA for the CDR3: TGTGCCTGGAGTGTACACTATGGCTACACCTTC. Encoded protein: CAWSVHYGYTF.

The V gene is TRBV27, the J gene TRBJ2-5; D is undetermined. CDR1 and CDR2 (germline): MNHEY, SMNVEV (reference sequence). The CDR3 is 13 residues long. Deletions cut 4 bases from V and 5 bases from J, with 11 bases between. The CDR3 nucleotides are TGTGCCAGCAGTTGGGGAACGTGGGAGACCCAGTACTTC. Residues: CASSWGTWETQYF.

V and J are TRBV28 and TRBJ2-5; no definite D call. The CDR3 runs to 14 residues. Trimming removed 3 bases from V and 2 bases from J, with 10 bases in between. The germline CDR1 and CDR2 sequences are MDHEN and SYDVKM. CDR3 region: CASSLSGVQETQYF. CDR3 sequence (DNA): TGTGCCAGCAGTTTGTCTGGAGTTCAAGAGACCCAGTACTTC.

This clone was seen more than once but under ten times. The chain combines TRBV6-5 with TRBJ1-2; D call uncertain. This CDR3 has 13 amino acids. Per germline, CDR1 MNHEY and CDR2 SVGAGI. Trimming removed 5 bases from V and 2 bases from J, with 9 bases in between. For the CDR3, the DNA is TGTGCCAGCAGTCTAGCGAGGAACTATGGCTACACCTTC. It is translated as CASSLARNYGYTF.

The chain combines TRBV30 with TRBJ1-5; the D is unclear. This CDR3 contains 13 residues. V dropped 0 bases and J dropped 6 bases, with 9 bases sitting between them. CDR1 GTSNPN and CDR2 SVGIG come from the germline V gene (reference sequence). CDR3: CAWSVRGGQPQHF. DNA for the CDR3: TGTGCCTGGAGTGTACGGGGTGGTCAGCCCCAGCATTTT. The entire variable domain, with the rest obtained from reference TRBV30 and TRBJ1-5, is as follows: SQTIHQWPATLVQPVGSPLSLECTVEGTSNPNLYWYRQAAGRGLQLLFYSVGIGQISSEVPQNLSASRPQDRQFILSSKKLLLSDSGFYLCAWSVRGGQPQHFGDGTRLSIL.